The clone carrying this T cell receptor beta chain appeared a single time. Methods used by the authors: Amplification of reference gene primers provided the estimated nucleated cell counts. The method was immunoSEQ multiplex PCR; TCRdb's version includes in-frame clones alone and lacks a portion of them. Clone size and V and J calls were adopted from that table, with D and trimming inferred from the DNA. The sample has some 220,000 clones, around four fifths seen once. The data originate from a study of blood T cell repertoires in COVID-19. Germline V gene data show CDR1 as MNHEY and CDR2 as SVGAGI. This CDR3 comprises 14 residues. Trimming cost V 6 bases and J 3 bases, with 11 bases left between them.

Material: peripheral blood. This clonotype was obtained from a woman in her sixties with active or convalescent COVID-19. The rearrangement uses TRBV6-5 and TRBJ2-2, with D possibly being TRBD1 (6 bases). CDR3 nucleotide sequence: TGTGCCAGCAGAGGACAGCCGGACACCGGGGAGCTGTTTTTT. It translates to CASRGQPDTGELFF.